This record covers a single T cell receptor beta chain. The antigen remains unidentified. The data originate from a study of cytomegalovirus exposure and HLA in healthy donors. Background on the study: In a previous analysis, 120 million or so unique TCR beta sequences were found from 150 million to 200 million T cells. Study findings and constraints: Versus the roughly 670-donor mean, an Asian-associated ancestry cluster reportedly showed fewer N-insertions in a later analysis. Cytomegalovirus-associated TCR beta chains were listed, numbering 164.

Nominally healthy donors were sampled, though unrecorded immune exposures were likely. 13 Jbeta primers and 60 Vbeta primers were used for the PCR. Measured with immunoSEQ multiplex PCR; TCRdb has only the in-frame clones, and not every one. The sample has under 150,000 clones; around three quarters are singletons. Sample: PBMCs. This sequence was found in a man aged 30 to 39 in good health and CMV-seropositive.

The CDR3, as DNA: TGTGCCAGCAGTGACACCCTAGCGGGAGGGTGGAATGAGCAGTTCTTC. This encodes CASSDTLAGGWNEQFF. The chain couples TRBV6-4 to TRBJ2-1; TRBD2 aligns across 12 bases. Trimming cost V 2 bases and J 7 bases; bases outside gene matches: 6. CDR1 is MRHNA and CDR2 is SNTAGT in the germline V gene. The CDR3 contains 16 residues.